A selection of T cell receptor beta chains follows, all from one sample in a study of blood T cell repertoires in COVID-19. Some clones are missing from TCRdb's copy, which holds only in-frame ones; the method was immunoSEQ multiplex PCR. The sample shows a few hundred thousand clones, approximately 89% of them seen only once. Sequencing was done on a sample of PBMCs or T cells enriched from blood (not recorded which). The receptors derive from a middle-aged man in a cohort exposed to, infected with or recovered from COVID-19 (not recorded which). CDR3s include the opening cysteine and the closing phenylalanine or tryptophan. D genes are given only for firm matches. Where a row states a size, it is once, few, many or the class of an expanded clone; other rows omit it.

TRBJ1-2 . TRBV28 . TGTGCCAGCACTATGGAGGTGGGGGGGCGGTATGGCTACACCTTC CASTMEVGGRYGYTF
TRBJ1-2 . TRBV6-6 . TGTGCCAGCAGTCCCCGGACAGAAAACAATGGCTACACCTTC CASSPRTENNGYTF
TRBJ2-7 . TRBV6-5 TRBD1 TGTGCCAGCAGTTTCCTAGGACAGGGGGGCTACGAGCAGTACTTC CASSFLGQGGYEQYF
TRBJ2-7 . TRBV9 . TGTGCCAGCAGCACCAGGGGCACCTCCTACGAGCAGTACTTC CASSTRGTSYEQYF
TRBJ1-3 . TRBV3-1/TRBV3-2 . TGTGCCAGCAGCTTCCGACAGCCGAACACCATATATTTT CASSFRQPNTIYF
TRBJ2-3 . TRBV2 TRBD1 TGTGCCAGCAGGACAGGGGGCGCAGATACGCAGTATTTT CASRTGGADTQYF
TRBJ1-5 . TRBV4-1 TRBD1 TGCGCCAGCAGCATAATACCCGGGACAGATAATCAGCCCCAGCATTTT CASSIIPGTDNQPQHF
TRBJ2-1 few TRBV29-1 . TGCAGCGTTGAACAATCTCGACTAGGGCAGTTCTTC CSVEQSRLGQFF
TRBJ2-2 . TRBV7-2 TRBD1 TGTGCCAGCAGACGACAGGGAACGAACACCGGGGAGCTGTTTTTT CASRRQGTNTGELFF
TRBJ2-2 . TRBV28 TRBD1 TGTGCCAGCAGCCCCGGACAGGCCCCCGGGGAGCTGTTTTTT CASSPGQAPGELFF
TRBJ1-2 . TRBV5-1 . TGCGCCAGCAGCTTGGCCCCGTCCCCCCAGGATGGCTACACCTTC CASSLAPSPQDGYTF
TRBJ2-7 . TRBV7-9 TRBD1 TGTGCCAGCAGCTTACATCGGGACAGGGAACAGCAGTACTTC CASSLHRDREQQYF
TRBJ2-1 once TRBV10-3 TRBD2 TGTGCCATCAGTGACCGGGGACTAGCGCTCAATGAGCAGTTCTTC CAISDRGLALNEQFF
TRBJ2-3 . TRBV7-7 TRBD1 TGTGCCAGCAGCTTTGGACAGGGGCAGACGGGATACACAGATACGCAGTATTTT CASSFGQGQTGYTDTQYF
TRBJ2-5 . TRBV5-1 TRBD2 TGCGCCAGCAGTACTAGCGGGAGTTTCATCCAAGAGACCCAGTACTTC CASSTSGSFIQETQYF
TRBJ1-3 . TRBV5-4 TRBD1 TGTGCCAGCAGCTTCGGACAGGCCAGACCATATTTT CASSFGQARPYF
TRBJ2-3 . TRBV27 TRBD2 TGTGCCAGCAGTTTCGTCGGGAGGAGCCCAGATACGCAGTATTTT CASSFVGRSPDTQYF
TRBJ1-2 . TRBV7-2 . TGTGCCAGCAGCTTAGAGGGGACACTCTATGGCTACACCTTC CASSLEGTLYGYTF
TRBJ1-4 few TRBV3-1/TRBV3-2 . TGTGCCAGCAGCCAAGTGCGGAATGAAAAACTGTTTTTT CASSQVRNEKLFF
TRBJ1-5 . TRBV4-1 TRBD1 TGCGCCAGCAGCCCGCCGGGACAGGTCCGCCAGCCCCAGCATTTT CASSPPGQVRQPQHF
TRBJ2-1 . TRBV7-3 TRBD1 TGTGCCAGCAGCTTCGGGACAGGGGTCAGCAATGAGCAGTTCTTC CASSFGTGVSNEQFF
TRBJ1-1 . TRBV5-4 TRBD1 TGTGCCAGCAGCTTGAGACAGGGGAACGCTGAAGCTTTCTTT CASSLRQGNAEAFF
TRBJ2-3 once TRBV27 TRBD2 TGTGCCAGCAGTTTATCGCGGCGGGAGAACACAAATACGCAGTATTTT CASSLSRRENTNTQYF
TRBJ2-5 . TRBV27 . TGTGCCAGCCGGGACAACCAAGAGACCCAGTACTTC CASRDNQETQYF
TRBJ2-1 . TRBV27 TRBD2 TGTGCCAGCAGCGCTAGCGGACCTTACAATGAGCAGTTCTTC CASSASGPYNEQFF
TRBJ2-5 . TRBV10-3 TRBD2 TGTGCCAGCACACTAGCGGGAGGGGAGACCCAGTACTTC CASTLAGGETQYF
TRBJ2-7 few TRBV28 TRBD1 TGTGCCAGCACAACGGGACAGTCCTACGAGCAGTACTTC CASTTGQSYEQYF